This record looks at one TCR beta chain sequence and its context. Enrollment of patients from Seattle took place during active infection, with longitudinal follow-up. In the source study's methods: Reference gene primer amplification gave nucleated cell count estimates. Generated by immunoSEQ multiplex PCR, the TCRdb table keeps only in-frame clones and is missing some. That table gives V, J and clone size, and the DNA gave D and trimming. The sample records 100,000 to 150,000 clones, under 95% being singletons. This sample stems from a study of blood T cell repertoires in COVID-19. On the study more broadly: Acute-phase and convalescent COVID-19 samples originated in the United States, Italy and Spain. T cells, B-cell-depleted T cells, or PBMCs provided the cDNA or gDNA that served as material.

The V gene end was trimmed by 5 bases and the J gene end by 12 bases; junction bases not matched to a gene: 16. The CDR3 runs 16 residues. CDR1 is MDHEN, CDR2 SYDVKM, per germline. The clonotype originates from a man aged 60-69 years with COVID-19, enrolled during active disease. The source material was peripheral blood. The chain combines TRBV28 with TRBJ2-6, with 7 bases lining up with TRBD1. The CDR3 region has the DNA TGTGCCAGCAGTCTACAGCGGCCCAGGGACAGAAGCGTCCTGACTTTC. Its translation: CASSLQRPRDRSVLTF.